The entry below gives a single TCR beta chain sequence along with its context. The entry originates in a study of technical replicates of blood from several donors. Only in-frame clones appear in the TCRdb table, and some are missing; sequencing was by immunoSEQ multiplex PCR. This table holds about 75,000 clones, 95% to 98% found once. Between the trimmed V and J ends, which lost 3 bases and 3 bases, there was a span of 11 bases. There are 14 residues in the CDR3. CDR1 SNHLY and CDR2 FYNNEI come from the germline V gene. The sample comprised T cells isolated from PBMCs. This TCR was sampled from a human donor in good health. The chain recombines TRBV2 with TRBJ1-2; D unclear. The CDR3 coding sequence is TGTGCCAGCAGTGAGACCGGGGATTACTATGGCTACACCTTC. Protein product: CASSETGDYYGYTF.